This TCR beta chain came from a study of blood T cell repertoires in COVID-19. Data came from immunoSEQ multiplex PCR; TCRdb stores just in-frame clones and leaves some out. The profile shows about 440,000 clones, 87% of them singletons. The J segment lost 7 bases and the V segment lost 7 bases, leaving 8 bases of the junction unmatched. Looked up from germline, CDR1 is LNHDA and CDR2 is SQIVND (reference sequence). CDR3 size: 13 residues. The V call is TRBV19, the J call TRBJ1-2, with 8 bases aligning to TRBD1. This receptor was taken from a woman younger than 30 with acute COVID-19. Sequenced input: PBMCs or T cells enriched from blood (not recorded which). The CDR3 region is CASTPGTGGGYTF. The CDR3 nucleotides are TGTGCCAGTACCCCCGGGACAGGTGGTGGCTACACCTTC.